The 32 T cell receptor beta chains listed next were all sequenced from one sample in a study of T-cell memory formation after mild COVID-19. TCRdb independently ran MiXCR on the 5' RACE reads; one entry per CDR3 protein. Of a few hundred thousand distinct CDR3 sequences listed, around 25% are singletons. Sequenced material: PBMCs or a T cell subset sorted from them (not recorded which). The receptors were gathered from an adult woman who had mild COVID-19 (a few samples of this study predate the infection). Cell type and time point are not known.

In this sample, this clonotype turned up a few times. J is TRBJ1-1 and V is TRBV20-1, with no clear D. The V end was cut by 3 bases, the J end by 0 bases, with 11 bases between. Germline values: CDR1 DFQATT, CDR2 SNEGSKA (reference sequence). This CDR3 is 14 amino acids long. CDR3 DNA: TGCAGTGCTAGTCTGGCAGGAATGAACACTGAAGCTTTCTTT. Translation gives CSASLAGMNTEAFF.

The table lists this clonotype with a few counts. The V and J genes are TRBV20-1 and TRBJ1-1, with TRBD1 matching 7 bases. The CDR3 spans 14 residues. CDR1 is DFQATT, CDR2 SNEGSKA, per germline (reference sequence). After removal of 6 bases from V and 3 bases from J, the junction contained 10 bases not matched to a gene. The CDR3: CSAPPTGSDTEAFF. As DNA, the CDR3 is TGCAGTGCCCCACCGACAGGGTCGGACACTGAAGCTTTCTTT.

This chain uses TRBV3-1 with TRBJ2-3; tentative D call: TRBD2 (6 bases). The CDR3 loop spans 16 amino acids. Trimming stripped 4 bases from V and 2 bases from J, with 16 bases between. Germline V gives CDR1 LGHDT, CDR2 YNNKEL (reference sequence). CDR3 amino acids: CASSPEGAGNTDTQYF. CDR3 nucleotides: TGTGCCAGCAGCCCGGAGGGTGCGGGGAACACAGATACGCAGTATTTT.

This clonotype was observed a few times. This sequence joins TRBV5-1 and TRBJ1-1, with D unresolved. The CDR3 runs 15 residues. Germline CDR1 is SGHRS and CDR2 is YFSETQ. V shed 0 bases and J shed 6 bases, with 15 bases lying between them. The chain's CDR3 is CASSLAGVRGSEAFF. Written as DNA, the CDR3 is TGCGCCAGCAGCTTGGCCGGGGTGAGAGGGTCTGAAGCTTTCTTT.

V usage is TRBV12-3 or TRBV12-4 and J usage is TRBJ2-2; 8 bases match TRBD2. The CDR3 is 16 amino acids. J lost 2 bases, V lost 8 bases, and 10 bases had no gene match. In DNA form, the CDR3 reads TGTGCCAGCTGTTCTCTGAGCGGGAGAAACACCGGGGAGCTGTTTTTT. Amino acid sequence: CASCSLSGRNTGELFF.

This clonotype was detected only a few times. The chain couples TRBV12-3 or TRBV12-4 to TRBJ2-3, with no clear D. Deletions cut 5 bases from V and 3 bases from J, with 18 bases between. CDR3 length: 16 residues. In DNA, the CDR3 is TGTGCCAGCAGTCATTCGGGTTGGGGTAGTACAGATACGCAGTATTTT. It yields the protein CASSHSGWGSTDTQYF.

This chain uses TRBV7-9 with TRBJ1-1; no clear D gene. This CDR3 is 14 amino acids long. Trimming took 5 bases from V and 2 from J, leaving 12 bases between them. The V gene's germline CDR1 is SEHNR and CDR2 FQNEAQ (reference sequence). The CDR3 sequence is CASSPLRINTEAFF. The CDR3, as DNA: TGTGCCAGCAGCCCCCTCAGAATCAACACTGAAGCTTTCTTT.

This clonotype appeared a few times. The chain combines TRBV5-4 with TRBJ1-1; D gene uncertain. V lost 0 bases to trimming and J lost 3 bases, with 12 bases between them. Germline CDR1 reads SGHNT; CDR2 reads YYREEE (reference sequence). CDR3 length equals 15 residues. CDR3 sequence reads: CASSLAHRGDTEAFF. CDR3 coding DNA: TGTGCCAGCAGCTTGGCCCATCGTGGGGACACTGAAGCTTTCTTT.

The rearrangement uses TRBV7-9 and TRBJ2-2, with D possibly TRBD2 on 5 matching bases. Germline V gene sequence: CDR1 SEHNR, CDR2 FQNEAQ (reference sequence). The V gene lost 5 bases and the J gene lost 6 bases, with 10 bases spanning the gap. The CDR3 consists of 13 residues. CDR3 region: CASSGREAGELFF. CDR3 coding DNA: TGTGCCAGCAGCGGGAGAGAGGCCGGGGAGCTGTTTTTT.

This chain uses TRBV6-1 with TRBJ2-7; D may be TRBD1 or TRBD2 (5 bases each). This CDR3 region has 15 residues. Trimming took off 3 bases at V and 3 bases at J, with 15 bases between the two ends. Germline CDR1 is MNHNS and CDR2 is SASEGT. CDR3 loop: CASSDPGTVYYEQYF. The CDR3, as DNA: TGTGCCAGCAGTGACCCCGGGACGGTATACTACGAGCAGTACTTC.

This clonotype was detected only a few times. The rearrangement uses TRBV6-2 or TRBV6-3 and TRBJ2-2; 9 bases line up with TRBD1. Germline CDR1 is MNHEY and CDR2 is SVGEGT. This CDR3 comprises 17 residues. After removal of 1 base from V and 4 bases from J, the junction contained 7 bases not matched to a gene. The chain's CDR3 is CASSYFLGTGITGELFF. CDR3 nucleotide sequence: TGTGCCAGCAGTTACTTCCTCGGGACAGGGATCACCGGGGAGCTGTTTTTT.

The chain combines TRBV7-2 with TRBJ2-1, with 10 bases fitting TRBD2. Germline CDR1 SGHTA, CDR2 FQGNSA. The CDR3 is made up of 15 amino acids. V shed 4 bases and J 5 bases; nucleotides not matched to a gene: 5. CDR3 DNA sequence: TGTGCCAGCAGCTGGACTAGCGGTGGCCACAATGAGCAGTTCTTC. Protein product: CASSWTSGGHNEQFF.

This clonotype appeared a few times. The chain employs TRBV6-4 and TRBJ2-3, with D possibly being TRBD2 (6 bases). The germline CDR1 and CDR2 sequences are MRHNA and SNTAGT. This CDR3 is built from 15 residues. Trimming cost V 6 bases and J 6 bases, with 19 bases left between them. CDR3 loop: CASSRDLGNSDTQYF. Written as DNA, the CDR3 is TGTGCCAGCAGCCGGGACTTGGGGAATTCTGATACGCAGTATTTT.

CDR3 bases: TGTGCCAGCAGCCCACAGGGGGCGCTTAGTAATGAGCAGTTCTTC. Translation: CASSPQGALSNEQFF. The chain recombines TRBV7-2 with TRBJ2-1; 9 nucleotides align to TRBD1. This CDR3 is 15 amino acids long. V trimming: 5 bases; J trimming: 7 bases; junction bases outside the gene matches: 9. The germline gives CDR1 SGHTA, CDR2 FQGNSA.

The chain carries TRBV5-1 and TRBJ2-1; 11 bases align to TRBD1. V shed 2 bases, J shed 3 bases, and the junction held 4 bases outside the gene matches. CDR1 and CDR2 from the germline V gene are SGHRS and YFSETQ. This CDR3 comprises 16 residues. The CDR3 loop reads CASSLRTGGVYNEQFF. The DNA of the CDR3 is TGCGCCAGCAGCTTACGGACAGGGGGCGTCTACAATGAGCAGTTCTTC.

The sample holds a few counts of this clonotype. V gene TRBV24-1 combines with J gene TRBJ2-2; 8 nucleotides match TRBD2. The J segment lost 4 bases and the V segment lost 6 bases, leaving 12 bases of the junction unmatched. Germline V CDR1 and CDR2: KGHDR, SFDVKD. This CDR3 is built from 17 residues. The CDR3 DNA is TGTGCCACCAGTCAGTGGCGGGAGGCGCGAGGCACCGGGGAGCTGTTTTTT. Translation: CATSQWREARGTGELFF.

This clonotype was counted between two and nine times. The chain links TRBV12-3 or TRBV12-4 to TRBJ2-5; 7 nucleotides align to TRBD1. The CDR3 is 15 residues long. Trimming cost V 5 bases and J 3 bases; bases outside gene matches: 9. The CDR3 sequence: CASSTTGVSEETQYF. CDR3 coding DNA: TGTGCCAGCAGTACTACAGGGGTGAGCGAAGAGACCCAGTACTTC.

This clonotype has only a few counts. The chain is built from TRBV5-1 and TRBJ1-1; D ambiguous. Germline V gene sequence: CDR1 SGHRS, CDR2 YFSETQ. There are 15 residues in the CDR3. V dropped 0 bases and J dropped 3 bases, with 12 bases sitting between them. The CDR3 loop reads CASSLEAGGYTEAFF. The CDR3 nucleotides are TGCGCCAGCAGCTTGGAAGCTGGCGGATACACTGAAGCTTTCTTT.

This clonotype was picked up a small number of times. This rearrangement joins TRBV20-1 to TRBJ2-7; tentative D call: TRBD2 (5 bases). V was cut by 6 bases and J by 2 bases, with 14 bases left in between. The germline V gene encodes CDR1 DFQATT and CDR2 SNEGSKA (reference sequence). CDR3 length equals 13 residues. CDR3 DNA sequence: TGCAGTGCCCCTAGTACGGGGACCTACGAGCAGTACTTC. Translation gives CSAPSTGTYEQYF.

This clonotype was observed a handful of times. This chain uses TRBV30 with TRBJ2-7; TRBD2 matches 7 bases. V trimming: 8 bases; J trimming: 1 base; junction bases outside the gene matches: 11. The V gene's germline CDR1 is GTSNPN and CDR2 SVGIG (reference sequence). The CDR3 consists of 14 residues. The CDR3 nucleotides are TGTGCCGGGGCCGGGGCTAGCGGTTCCTACGAGCAGTACTTC. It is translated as CAGAGASGSYEQYF.

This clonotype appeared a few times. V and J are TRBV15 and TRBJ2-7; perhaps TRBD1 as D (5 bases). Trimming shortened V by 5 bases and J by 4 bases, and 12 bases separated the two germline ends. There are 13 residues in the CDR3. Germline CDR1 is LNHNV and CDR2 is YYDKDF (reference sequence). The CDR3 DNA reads TGTGCCACCAGCCCACGTTCAGGGTACGAGCAGTACTTC. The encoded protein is CATSPRSGYEQYF.

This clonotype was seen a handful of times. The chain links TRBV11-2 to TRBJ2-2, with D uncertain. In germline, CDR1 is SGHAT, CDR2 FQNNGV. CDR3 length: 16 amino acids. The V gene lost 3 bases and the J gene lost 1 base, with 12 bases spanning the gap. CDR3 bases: TGTGCCAGCAGCTTTCCCACCAAAGTGAACACCGGGGAGCTGTTTTTT. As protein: CASSFPTKVNTGELFF.

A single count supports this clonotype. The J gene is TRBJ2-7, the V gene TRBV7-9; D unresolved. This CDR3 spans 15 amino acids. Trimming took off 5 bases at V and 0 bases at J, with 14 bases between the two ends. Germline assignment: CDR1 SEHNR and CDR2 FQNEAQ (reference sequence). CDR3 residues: CASSPGRQSSYEQYF. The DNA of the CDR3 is TGTGCCAGCAGCCCAGGACGGCAAAGCTCCTACGAGCAGTACTTC.

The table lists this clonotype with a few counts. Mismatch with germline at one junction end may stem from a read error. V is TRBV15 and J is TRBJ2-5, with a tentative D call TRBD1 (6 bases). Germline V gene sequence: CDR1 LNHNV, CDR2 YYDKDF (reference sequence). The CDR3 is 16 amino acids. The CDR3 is CATSRLPTGNQETQYF. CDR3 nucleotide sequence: TGTGCCACCAGCAGATTACCAACAGGGAACCAGGAGACCCAGTACTTC.

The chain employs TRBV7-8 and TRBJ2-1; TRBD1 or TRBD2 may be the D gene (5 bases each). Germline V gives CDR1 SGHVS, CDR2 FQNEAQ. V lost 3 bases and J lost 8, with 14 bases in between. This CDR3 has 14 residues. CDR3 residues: CASSFGTASHEQFF. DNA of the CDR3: TGTGCCAGCAGCTTTGGGACCGCTTCCCATGAGCAGTTCTTC.

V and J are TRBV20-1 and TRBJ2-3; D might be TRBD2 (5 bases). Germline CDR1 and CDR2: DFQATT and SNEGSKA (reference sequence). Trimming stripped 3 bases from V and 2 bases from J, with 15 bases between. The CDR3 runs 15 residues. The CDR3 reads CSARRTPRATDTQYF. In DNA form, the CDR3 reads TGCAGTGCTAGGAGGACTCCCCGGGCCACAGATACGCAGTATTTT.

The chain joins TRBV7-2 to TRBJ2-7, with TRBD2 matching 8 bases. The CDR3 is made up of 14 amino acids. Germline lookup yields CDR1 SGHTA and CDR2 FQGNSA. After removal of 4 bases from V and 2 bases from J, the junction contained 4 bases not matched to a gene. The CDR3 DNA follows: TGTGCCAGCAGCTATCTAGCGGGTACCTACGAGCAGTACTTC. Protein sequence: CASSYLAGTYEQYF.

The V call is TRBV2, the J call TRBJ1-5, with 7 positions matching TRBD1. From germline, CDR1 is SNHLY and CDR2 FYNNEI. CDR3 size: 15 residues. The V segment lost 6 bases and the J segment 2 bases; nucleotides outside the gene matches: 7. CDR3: CASSRQGGGNQPQHF. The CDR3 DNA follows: TGTGCCAGCAGCCGACAGGGTGGCGGCAATCAGCCCCAGCATTTT.

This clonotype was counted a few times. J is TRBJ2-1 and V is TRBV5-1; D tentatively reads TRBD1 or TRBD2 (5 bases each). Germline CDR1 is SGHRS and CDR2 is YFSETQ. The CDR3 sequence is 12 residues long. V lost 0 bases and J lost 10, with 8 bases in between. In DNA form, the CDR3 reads TGCGCCAGCAGCTTGGGGGGACGGGAGCAGTTCTTC. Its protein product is CASSLGGREQFF. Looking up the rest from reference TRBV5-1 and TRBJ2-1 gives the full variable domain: KAGVTQTPRYLIKTRGQQVTLSCSPISGHRSVSWYQQTPGQGLQFLFEYFSETQRNKGNFPGRFSGRQFSNSRSEMNVSTLELGDSALYLCASSLGGREQFFGPGTRLTVL.

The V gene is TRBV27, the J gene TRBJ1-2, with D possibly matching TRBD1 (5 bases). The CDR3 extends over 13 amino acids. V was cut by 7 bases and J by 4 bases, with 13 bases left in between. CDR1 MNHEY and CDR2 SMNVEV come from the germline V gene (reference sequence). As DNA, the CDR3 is TGTGCCAGCACCCTCCAGGGTACCTATGGCTACACCTTC. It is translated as CASTLQGTYGYTF.

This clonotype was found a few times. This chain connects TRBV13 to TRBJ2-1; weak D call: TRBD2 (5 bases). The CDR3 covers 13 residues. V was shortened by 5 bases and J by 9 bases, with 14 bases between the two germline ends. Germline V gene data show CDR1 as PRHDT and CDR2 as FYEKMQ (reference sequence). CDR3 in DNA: TGTGCCAGCAGCGGTTCTCGGGATACTGAGCAGTTCTTC. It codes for CASSGSRDTEQFF.

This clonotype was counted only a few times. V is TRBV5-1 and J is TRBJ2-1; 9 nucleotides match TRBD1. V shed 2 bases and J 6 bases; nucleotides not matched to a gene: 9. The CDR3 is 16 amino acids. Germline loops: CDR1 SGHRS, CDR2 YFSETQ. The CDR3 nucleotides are TGCGCCAGCAGCTTTCTTGGAAGGACAGGGGCCAATGAGCAGTTCTTC. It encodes CASSFLGRTGANEQFF.